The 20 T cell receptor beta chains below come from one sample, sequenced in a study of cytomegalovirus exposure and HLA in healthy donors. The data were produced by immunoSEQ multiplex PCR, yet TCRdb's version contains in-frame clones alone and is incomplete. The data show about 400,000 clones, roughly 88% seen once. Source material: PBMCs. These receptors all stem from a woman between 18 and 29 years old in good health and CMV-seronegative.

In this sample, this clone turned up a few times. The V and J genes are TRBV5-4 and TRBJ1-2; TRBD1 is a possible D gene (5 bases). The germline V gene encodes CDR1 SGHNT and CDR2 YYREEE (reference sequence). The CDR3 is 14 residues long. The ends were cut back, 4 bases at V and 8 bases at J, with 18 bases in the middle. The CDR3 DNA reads TGTGCCAGCAGCGTTTATCAGGGAATGAAAGGCTACACCTTC. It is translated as CASSVYQGMKGYTF.

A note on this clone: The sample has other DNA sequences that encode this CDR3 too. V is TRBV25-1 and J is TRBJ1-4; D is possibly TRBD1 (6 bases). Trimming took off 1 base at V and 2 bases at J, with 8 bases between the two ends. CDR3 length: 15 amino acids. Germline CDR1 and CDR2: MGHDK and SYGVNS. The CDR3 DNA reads TGTGCCAGCAGTGAATGGGGGCGGACTAATGAAAAACTGTTTTTT. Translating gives CASSEWGRTNEKLFF.

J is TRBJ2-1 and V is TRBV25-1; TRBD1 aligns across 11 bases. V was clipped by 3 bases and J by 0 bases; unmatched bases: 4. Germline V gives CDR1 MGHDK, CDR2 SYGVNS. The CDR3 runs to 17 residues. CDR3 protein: CASSEGTGGSSYNEQFF. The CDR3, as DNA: TGTGCCAGCAGTGAGGGGACAGGGGGTAGCTCCTACAATGAGCAGTTCTTC. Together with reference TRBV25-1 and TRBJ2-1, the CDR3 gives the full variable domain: EADIYQTPRYLVIGTGKKITLECSQTMGHDKMYWYQQDPGMELHLIHYSYGVNSTEKGDLSSESTVSRIRTEHFPLTLESARPSHTSQYLCASSEGTGGSSYNEQFFGPGTRLTVL.

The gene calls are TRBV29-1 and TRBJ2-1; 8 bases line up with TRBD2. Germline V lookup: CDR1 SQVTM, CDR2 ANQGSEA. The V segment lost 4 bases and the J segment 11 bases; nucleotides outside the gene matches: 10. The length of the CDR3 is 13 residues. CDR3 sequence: CSVGGLALNKQFF. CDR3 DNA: TGCAGCGTTGGCGGACTAGCTCTAAATAAGCAGTTCTTC.

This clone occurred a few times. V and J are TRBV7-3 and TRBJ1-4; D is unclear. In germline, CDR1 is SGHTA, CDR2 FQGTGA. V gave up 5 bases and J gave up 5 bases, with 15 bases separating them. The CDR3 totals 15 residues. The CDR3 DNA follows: TGTGCCAGCAGCCCCACGGGGAGGGTGAATGAAAAACTGTTTTTT. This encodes CASSPTGRVNEKLFF.

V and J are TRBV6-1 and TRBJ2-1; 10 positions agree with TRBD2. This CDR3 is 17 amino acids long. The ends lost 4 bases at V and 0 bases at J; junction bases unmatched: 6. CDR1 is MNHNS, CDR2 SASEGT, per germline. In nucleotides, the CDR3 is TGTGCCAGCAGTGTTCGGACTAGCGGTAGCTCCTACAATGAGCAGTTCTTC. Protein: CASSVRTSGSSYNEQFF.

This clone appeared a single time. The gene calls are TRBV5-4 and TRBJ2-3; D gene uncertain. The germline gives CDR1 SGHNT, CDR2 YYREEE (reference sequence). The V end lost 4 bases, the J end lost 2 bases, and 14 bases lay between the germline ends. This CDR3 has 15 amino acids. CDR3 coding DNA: TGTGCCAGCAGCCCCGAGGCGCAAACCACAGATACGCAGTATTTT. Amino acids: CASSPEAQTTDTQYF.

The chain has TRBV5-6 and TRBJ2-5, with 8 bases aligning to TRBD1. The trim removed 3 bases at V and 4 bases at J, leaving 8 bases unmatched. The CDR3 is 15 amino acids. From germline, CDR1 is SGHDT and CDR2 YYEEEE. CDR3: CASSWRGQGIETQYF. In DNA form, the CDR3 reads TGTGCCAGCAGCTGGAGAGGACAGGGAATAGAGACCCAGTACTTC.

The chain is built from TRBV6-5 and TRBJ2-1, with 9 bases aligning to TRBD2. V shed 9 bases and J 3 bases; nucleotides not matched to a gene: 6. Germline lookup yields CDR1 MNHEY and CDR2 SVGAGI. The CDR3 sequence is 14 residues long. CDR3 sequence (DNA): TGTGCCAGTGGACCTAGCGGGGACTACAATGAGCAGTTCTTC. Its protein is CASGPSGDYNEQFF.

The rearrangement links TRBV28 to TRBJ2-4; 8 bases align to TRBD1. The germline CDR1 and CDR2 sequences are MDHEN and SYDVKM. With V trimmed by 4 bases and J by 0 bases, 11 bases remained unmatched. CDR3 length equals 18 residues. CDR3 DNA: TGTGCCAGCAGTTATCTATCCGGGACAGGAGAAGCCAAAAACATTCAGTACTTC. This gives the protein CASSYLSGTGEAKNIQYF. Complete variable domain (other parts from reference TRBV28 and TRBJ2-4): DVKVTQSSRYLVKRTGEKVFLECVQDMDHENMFWYRQDPGLGLRLIYFSYDVKMKEKGDIPEGYSVSREKKERFSLILESASTNQTSMYLCASSYLSGTGEAKNIQYFGAGTRLSVL.

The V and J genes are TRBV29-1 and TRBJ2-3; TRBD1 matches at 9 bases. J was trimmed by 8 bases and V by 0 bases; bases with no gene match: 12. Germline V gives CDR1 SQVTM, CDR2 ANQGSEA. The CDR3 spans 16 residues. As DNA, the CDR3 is TGCAGCGTTGAAGATCGGGGGACAGGGCCCCGTCTTACGCAGTATTTT. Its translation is CSVEDRGTGPRLTQYF.

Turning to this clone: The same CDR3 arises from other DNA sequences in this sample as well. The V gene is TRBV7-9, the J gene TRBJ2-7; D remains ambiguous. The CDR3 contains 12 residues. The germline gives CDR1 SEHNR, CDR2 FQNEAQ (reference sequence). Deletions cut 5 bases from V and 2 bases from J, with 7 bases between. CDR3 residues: CASSLGAYEQYF. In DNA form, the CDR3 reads TGTGCCAGCAGCCTTGGAGCCTACGAGCAGTACTTC.

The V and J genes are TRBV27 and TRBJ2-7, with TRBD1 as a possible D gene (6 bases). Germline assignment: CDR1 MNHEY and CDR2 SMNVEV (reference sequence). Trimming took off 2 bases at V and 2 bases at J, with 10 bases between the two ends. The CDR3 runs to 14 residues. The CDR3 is CASSLLAGAYEQYF. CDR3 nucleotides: TGTGCCAGCAGTTTACTGGCAGGGGCCTACGAGCAGTACTTC.

CDR3 in DNA: TGCGCCAGCAGCTTGGGACTAGCGGGGTCGAACACCGGGGAGCTGTTTTTT. Amino acid sequence: CASSLGLAGSNTGELFF. The chain uses TRBV5-1 and TRBJ2-2; 11 nucleotides agree with TRBD2. This CDR3 comprises 17 residues. The germline V gene encodes CDR1 SGHRS and CDR2 YFSETQ. J lost 0 bases, V lost 0 bases, and 1 base had no gene match.

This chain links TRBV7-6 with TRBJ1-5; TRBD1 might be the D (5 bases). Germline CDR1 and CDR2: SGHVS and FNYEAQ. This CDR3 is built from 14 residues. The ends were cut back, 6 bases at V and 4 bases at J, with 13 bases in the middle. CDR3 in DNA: TGTGCCAGCAGTCCCGGGGGACCAAATCAGCCCCAGCATTTT. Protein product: CASSPGGPNQPQHF.

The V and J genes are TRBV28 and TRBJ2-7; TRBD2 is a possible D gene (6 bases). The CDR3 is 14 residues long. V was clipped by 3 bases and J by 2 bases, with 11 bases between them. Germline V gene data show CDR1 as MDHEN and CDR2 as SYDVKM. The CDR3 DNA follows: TGTGCCAGCAGTTTTATGGGAGGCCCCTACGAGCAGTACTTC. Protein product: CASSFMGGPYEQYF.

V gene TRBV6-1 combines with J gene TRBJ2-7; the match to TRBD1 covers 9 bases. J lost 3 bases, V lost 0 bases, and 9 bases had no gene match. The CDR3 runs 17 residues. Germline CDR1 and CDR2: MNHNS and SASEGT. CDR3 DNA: TGTGCCAGCAGTGAAGCCTCGACAGGGGGGATCAGCTACGAGCAGTACTTC. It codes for CASSEASTGGISYEQYF.

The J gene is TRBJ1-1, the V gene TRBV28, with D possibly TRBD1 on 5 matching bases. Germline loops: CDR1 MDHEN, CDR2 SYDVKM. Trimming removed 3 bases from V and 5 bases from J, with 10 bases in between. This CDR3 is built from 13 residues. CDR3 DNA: TGTGCCAGCAGTTTTTGGGAGGGGACTGAAGCTTTCTTT. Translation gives CASSFWEGTEAFF.

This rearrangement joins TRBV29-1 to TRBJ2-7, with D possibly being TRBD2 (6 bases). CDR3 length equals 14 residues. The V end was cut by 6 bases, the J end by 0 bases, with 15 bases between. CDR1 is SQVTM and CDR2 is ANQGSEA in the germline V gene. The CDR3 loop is CSVGGAGSSYEQYF. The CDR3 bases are TGCAGCGTGGGTGGGGCGGGGAGCTCCTACGAGCAGTACTTC.

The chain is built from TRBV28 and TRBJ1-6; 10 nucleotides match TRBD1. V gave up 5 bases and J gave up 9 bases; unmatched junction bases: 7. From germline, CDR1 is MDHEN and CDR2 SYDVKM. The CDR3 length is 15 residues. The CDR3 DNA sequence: TGTGCCAGCAGTCTTATGGGGGACAGGGGTTCACCCCTCCACTTT. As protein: CASSLMGDRGSPLHF.